The 6 T cell receptor beta chains in this list originate from one sample, sequenced in a study of blood T cell repertoires in COVID-19. The repertoire was sequenced with immunoSEQ multiplex PCR; TCRdb's copy has only in-frame clones and lacks some. The data show roughly 160,000 clones, with approximately 91% seen just once and roughly 2% held by the top ten. Source material: peripheral blood. These receptor sequences come from a man between 18 and 35 years old with acute or convalescent COVID-19.

The chain combines TRBV30 with TRBJ1-3; 7 bases align to TRBD1. J lost 2 bases, V lost 8 bases, and 12 bases had no gene match. CDR3 length: 15 amino acids. Looked up from germline, CDR1 is GTSNPN and CDR2 is SVGIG (reference sequence). Here the CDR3 reads CALQQGTGPGNTIYF. The DNA of the CDR3 is TGTGCCCTACAACAGGGGACGGGACCTGGAAACACCATATATTTT.

V is TRBV6-5 and J is TRBJ1-2, with TRBD1 identical over 9 bases. Germline V lookup: CDR1 MNHEY, CDR2 SVGAGI. Losses at the gene ends were 9 bases for V and 4 bases for J; bases not matched to a gene: 6. This CDR3 has 13 residues. CDR3 in DNA: TGTGCCAGTGAACGGGACAGGGCCTATGGCTACACCTTC. Translation gives CASERDRAYGYTF.

The rearrangement uses TRBV19 and TRBJ2-6; 7 bases match TRBD1. Trimming took 7 bases from V and 0 from J; bases not matched to a gene: 6. Per germline, CDR1 LNHDA and CDR2 SQIVND (reference sequence). The CDR3 consists of 16 residues. In DNA, the CDR3 is TGTGCCAGTACCAAGGGACAGCCCTCTGGGGCCAACGTCCTGACTTTC. It encodes CASTKGQPSGANVLTF.

The rearrangement links TRBV6-1 to TRBJ2-2; no clear D. V was trimmed by 3 bases and J by 0 bases, leaving 8 bases between them. CDR1 and CDR2 from the germline V gene are MNHNS and SASEGT. This CDR3 has 15 residues. The CDR3: CASSESIANTGELFF. CDR3 DNA: TGTGCCAGCAGTGAGTCTATAGCGAACACCGGGGAGCTGTTTTTT.

The chain combines TRBV11-2 with TRBJ1-2; D possibly corresponds to TRBD1 (6 bases). Germline-derived CDR1 and CDR2 are SGHAT and FQNNGV. This CDR3 spans 15 amino acids. The V and J ends lost 0 bases and 2 bases respectively, with 10 bases between them. The CDR3: CASSLEQGPNYGYTF. CDR3 nucleotides: TGTGCCAGCAGCTTAGAACAGGGACCGAACTATGGCTACACCTTC.

For the CDR3, the DNA is TGTGCCAGCAGCGGGGGACAGGGGTACAATGAGCAGTTCTTC. It yields the protein CASSGGQGYNEQFF. The gene calls are TRBV9 and TRBJ2-1, with 10 positions matching TRBD1. The CDR3 contains 14 residues. CDR1 is SGDLS and CDR2 is YYNGEE in the germline V gene. V trimming: 3 bases; J trimming: 4 bases; junction bases outside the gene matches: 1.